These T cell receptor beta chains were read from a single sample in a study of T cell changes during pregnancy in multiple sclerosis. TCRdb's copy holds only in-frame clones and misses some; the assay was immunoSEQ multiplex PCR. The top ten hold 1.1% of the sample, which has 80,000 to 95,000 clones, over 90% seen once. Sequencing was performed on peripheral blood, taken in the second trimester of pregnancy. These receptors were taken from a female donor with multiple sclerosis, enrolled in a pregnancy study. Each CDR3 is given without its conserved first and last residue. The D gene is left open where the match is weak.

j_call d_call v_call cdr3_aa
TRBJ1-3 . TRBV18 ASSPWADGGNTIY
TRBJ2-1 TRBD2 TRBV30 AWSVGTRSMSSYNEQF
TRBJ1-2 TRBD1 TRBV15 ATSLNRDRRYGYT
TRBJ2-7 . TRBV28 ASSQPTAYEQY
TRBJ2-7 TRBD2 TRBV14 ASSLAGVSHEQY
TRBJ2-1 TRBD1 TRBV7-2 ASSIDRGNYNEQF
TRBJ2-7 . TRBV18 ASSPRLDRSYEQY
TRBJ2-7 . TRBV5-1 ASSSQGYEQY
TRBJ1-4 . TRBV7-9 ASSSGTHEKLF
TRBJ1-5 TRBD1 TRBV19 ASSTRQGWQPQH
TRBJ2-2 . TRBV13 ASSPLQETGELF
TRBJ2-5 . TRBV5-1 ASSLGTTRYQETQY
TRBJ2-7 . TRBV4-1 ASSRERLGAFYEQY
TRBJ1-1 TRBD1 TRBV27 ASSPGQDFTLEAF
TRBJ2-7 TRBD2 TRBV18 ASSPQIAGGPVEQY
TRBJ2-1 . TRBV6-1 ASSGKREQF
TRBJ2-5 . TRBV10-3 AISESGSLETQY
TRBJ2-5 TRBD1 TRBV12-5 ASGLGDRVGHQETQY
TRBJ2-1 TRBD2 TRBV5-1 ASSPGLAGDSGQNEQF
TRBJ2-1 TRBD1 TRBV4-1 ASSQSPAGTGTYNEQF
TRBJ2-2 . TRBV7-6 ASSSQGGLTGELF
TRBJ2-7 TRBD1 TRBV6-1 ASSVGTGGSYEQY
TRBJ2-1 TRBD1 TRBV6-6 ASSVQGKGHNEQF
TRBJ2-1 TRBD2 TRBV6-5 ASSDGTSGNEQF
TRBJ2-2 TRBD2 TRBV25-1 ASSELRAGGTGELF
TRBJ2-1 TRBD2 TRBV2 ASSERLAGDNEQF
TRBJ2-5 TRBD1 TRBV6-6 ASSPRQTGPQETQY
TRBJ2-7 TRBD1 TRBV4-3 ASSQGGTGSNYEQY
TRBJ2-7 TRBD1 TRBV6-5 AISPGTGRDEQY
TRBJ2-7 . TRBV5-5 ASSYRRAYEQY
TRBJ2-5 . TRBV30 AWRAEGAGETQY
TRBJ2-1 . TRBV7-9 ASSLGVEIEQF
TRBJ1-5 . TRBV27 ASSPLTGYNQPQH
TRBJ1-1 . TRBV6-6 ASSYLQGTEAF
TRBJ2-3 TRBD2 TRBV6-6 ASSYSTSGLADTQY
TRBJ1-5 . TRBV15 ATSRDSGTQQPQH
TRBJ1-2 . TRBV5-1 ASSRGTDDYGYT
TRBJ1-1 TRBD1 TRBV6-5 ASSYSTGGLNTEAF
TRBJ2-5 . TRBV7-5 VRSLPGLLGGGGLYRVGETQY
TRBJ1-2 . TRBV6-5 ASRNDRLYGYT
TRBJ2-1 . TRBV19 ASRPSSYNEQF